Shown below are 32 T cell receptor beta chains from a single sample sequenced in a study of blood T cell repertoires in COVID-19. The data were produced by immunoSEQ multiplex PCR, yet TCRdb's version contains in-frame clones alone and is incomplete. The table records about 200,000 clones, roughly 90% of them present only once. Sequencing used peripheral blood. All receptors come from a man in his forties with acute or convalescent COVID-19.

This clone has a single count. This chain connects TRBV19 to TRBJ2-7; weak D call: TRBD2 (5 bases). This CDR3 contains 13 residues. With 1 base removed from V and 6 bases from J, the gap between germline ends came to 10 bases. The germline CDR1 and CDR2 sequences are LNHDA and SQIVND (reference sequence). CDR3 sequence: CASSIVGISEQYF. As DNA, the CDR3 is TGTGCCAGTAGTATAGTCGGGATTTCCGAGCAGTACTTC.

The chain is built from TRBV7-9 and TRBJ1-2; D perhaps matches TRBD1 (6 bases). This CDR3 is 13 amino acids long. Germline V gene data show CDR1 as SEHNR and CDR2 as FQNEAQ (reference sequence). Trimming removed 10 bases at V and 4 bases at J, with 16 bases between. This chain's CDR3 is CAIYFTGIYGYTF. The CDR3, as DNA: TGTGCCATATACTTCACAGGGATCTATGGCTACACCTTC.

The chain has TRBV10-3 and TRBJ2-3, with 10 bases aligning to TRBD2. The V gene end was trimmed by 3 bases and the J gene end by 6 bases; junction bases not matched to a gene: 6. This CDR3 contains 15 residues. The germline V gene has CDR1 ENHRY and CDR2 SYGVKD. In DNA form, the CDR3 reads TGTGCCATCAGTGATAGCGGGGGGCCCCCGGATACGCAGTATTTT. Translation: CAISDSGGPPDTQYF.

The CDR3 DNA follows: TGTGCCAGCAGCTCCCAGGGACAGACGCTAAACATTCAGTACTTC. Amino acids: CASSSQGQTLNIQYF. V gene TRBV7-2 combines with J gene TRBJ2-4; 7 bases align to TRBD1. J was trimmed by 6 bases and V by 4 bases; bases with no gene match: 9. Looked up from germline, CDR1 is SGHTA and CDR2 is FQGNSA. The CDR3 length is 15 residues.

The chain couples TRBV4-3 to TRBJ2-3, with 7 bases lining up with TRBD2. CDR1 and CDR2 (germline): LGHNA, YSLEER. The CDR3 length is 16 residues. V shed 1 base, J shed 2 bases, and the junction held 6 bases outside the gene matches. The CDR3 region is CASSQGLGLPTDTQYF. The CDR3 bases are TGCGCCAGCAGCCAAGGATTGGGACTACCCACAGATACGCAGTATTTT.

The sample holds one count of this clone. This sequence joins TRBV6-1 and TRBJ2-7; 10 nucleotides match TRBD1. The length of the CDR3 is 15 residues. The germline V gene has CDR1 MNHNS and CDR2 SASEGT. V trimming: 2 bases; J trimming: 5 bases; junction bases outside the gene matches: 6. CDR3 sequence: CASSEWDRGGHEQYF. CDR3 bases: TGTGCCAGCAGTGAATGGGACAGGGGTGGCCACGAGCAGTACTTC.

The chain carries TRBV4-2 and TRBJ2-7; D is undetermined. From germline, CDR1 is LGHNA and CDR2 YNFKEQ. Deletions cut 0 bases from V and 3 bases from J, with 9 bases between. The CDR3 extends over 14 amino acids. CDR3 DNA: TGTGCCAGCAGCCAAGATCTTAGAGGCTACGAGCAGTACTTC. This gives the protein CASSQDLRGYEQYF.

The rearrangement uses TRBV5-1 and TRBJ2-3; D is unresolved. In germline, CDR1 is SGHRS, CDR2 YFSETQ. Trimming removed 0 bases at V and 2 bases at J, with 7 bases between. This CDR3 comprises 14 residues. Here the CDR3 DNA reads TGCGCCAGCAGCTTGGGCCGGTTCACAGATACGCAGTATTTT. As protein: CASSLGRFTDTQYF.

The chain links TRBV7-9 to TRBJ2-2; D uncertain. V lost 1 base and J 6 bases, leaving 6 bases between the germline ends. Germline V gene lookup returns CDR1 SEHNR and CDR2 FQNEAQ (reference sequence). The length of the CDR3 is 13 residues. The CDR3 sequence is CASSLVEAGELFF. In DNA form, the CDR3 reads TGTGCCAGCAGCTTAGTTGAGGCCGGGGAGCTGTTTTTT.

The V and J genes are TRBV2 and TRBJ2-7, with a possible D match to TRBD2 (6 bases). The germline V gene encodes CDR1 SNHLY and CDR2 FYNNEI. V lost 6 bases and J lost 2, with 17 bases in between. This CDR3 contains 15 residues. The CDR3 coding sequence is TGTGCCAGCAGAAGATTTGCGGGACCGGCCTACGAGCAGTACTTC. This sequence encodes CASRRFAGPAYEQYF. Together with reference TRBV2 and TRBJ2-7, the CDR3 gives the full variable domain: EPEVTQTPSHQVTQMGQEVILRCVPISNHLYFYWYRQILGQKVEFLVSFYNNEISEKSEIFDDQFSVERPDGSNFTLKIRSTKLEDSAMYFCASRRFAGPAYEQYFGPGTRLTVT.

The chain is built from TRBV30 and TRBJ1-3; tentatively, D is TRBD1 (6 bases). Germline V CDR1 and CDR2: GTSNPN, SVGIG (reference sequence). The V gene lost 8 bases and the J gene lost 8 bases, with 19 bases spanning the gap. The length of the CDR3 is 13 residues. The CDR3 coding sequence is TGTGCCCTGCGAGTGGGGGCGTTGCACACCATATATTTT. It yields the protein CALRVGALHTIYF.

In nucleotides, the CDR3 is TGTGCCAGCAGCTTACAGGGGATAGGCTATGGCTACACCTTC. Translated: CASSLQGIGYGYTF. The genes are TRBV13 and TRBJ1-2, with a weak D call TRBD1 (6 bases). This CDR3 contains 14 residues. The V end was cut by 2 bases, the J end by 4 bases, with 11 bases between. In germline, CDR1 is PRHDT, CDR2 FYEKMQ (reference sequence).

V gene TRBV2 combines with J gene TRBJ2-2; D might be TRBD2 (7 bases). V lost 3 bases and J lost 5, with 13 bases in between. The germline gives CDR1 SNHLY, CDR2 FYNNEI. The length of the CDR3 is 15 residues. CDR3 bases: TGTGCCAGCAGTGAGTGGGGGGGCCGAACCGGGGAGCTGTTTTTT. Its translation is CASSEWGGRTGELFF.

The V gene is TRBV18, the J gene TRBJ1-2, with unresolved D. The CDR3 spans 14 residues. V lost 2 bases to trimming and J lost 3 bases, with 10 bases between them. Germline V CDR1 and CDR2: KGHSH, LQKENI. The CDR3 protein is CASSPSAGDYGYTF. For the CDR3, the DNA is TGTGCCAGCTCACCAAGTGCTGGAGACTATGGCTACACCTTC.

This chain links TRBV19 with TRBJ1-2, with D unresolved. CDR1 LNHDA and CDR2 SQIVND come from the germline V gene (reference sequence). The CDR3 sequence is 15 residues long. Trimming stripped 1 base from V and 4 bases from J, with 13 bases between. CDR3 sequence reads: CASSIGVRQPYGYTF. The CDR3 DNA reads TGTGCCAGTAGTATAGGAGTGCGGCAACCCTATGGCTACACCTTC.

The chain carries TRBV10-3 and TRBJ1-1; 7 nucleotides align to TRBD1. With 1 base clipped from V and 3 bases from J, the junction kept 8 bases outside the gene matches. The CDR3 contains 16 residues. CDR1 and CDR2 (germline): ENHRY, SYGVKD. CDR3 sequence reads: CAISEFQGVGYTEAFF. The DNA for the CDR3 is TGTGCCATCAGTGAGTTTCAGGGGGTTGGGTACACTGAAGCTTTCTTT.

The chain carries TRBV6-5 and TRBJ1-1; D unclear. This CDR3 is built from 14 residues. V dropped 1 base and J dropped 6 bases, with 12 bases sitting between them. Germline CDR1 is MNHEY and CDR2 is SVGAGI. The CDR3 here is CASSYLGGRAEAFF. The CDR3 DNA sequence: TGTGCCAGCAGTTACTTAGGCGGGAGGGCTGAAGCTTTCTTT.

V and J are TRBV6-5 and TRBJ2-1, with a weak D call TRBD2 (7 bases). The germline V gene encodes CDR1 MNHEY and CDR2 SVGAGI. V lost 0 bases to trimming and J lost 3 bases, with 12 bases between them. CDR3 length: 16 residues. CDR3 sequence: CASSYSAGAVYNEQFF. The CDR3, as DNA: TGTGCCAGCAGTTACTCGGCGGGGGCCGTCTACAATGAGCAGTTCTTC.

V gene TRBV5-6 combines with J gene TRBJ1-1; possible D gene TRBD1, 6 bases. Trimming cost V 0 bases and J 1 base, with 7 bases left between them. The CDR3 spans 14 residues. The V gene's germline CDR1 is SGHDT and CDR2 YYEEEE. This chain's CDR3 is CASSLVGANTEAFF. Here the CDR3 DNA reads TGTGCCAGCAGCTTGGTGGGGGCGAACACTGAAGCTTTCTTT.

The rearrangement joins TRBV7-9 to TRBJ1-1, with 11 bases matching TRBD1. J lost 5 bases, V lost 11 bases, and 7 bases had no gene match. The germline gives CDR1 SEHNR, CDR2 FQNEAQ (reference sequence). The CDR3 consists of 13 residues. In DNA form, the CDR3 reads TGTGCCGGAGGACAGGGGGCGAGGACTGAAGCTTTCTTT. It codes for CAGGQGARTEAFF.

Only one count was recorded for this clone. The CDR3 DNA reads TGCGCCAGCAGCTTGGTTCCAGGTACTTACGAGCAGTACTTC. This codes for CASSLVPGTYEQYF. This chain links TRBV5-1 with TRBJ2-7; D is unclear. Germline V lookup: CDR1 SGHRS, CDR2 YFSETQ. This CDR3 spans 14 amino acids. V was clipped by 0 bases and J by 4 bases, with 11 bases between them. Combining the CDR3 with reference TRBV5-1 and TRBJ2-7 gives the whole variable domain KAGVTQTPRYLIKTRGQQVTLSCSPISGHRSVSWYQQTPGQGLQFLFEYFSETQRNKGNFPGRFSGRQFSNSRSEMNVSTLELGDSALYLCASSLVPGTYEQYFGPGTRLTVT.

CDR3 sequence: CASSDRTHGYTF. The CDR3 DNA follows: TGTGCCAGCAGTGACAGGACCCATGGCTACACCTTC. This chain uses TRBV27 with TRBJ1-2; D possibly corresponds to TRBD1 (6 bases). This CDR3 contains 12 residues. The germline V gene encodes CDR1 MNHEY and CDR2 SMNVEV (reference sequence). With 5 bases removed from V and 6 bases from J, the gap between germline ends came to 10 bases.

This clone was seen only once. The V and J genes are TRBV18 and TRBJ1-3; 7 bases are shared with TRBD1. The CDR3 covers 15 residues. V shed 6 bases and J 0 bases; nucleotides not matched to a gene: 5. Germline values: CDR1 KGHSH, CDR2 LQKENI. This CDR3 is CASSPTGSSGNTIYF. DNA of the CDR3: TGTGCCAGCTCGCCGACAGGGAGCTCTGGAAACACCATATATTTT.

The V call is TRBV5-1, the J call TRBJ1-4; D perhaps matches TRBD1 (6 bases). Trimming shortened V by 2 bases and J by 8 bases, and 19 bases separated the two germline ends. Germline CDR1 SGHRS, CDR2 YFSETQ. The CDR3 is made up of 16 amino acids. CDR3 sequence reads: CASSFRSQGVGEKLFF. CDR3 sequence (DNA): TGCGCCAGCAGCTTTAGATCACAGGGTGTGGGGGAAAAACTGTTTTTT.

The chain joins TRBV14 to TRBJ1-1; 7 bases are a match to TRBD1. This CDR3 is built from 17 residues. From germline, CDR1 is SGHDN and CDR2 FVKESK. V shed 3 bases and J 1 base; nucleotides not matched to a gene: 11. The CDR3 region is CASSQGQGEISNTEAFF. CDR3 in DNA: TGTGCCAGCAGCCAGGGGCAGGGGGAAATTTCGAACACTGAAGCTTTCTTT.

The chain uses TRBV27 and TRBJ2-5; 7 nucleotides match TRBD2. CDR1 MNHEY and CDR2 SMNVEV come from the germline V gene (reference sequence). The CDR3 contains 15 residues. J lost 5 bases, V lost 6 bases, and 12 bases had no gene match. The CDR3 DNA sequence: TGTGCCAGCAGACCCGGGACTACGCATGGGGAGACCCAGTACTTC. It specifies CASRPGTTHGETQYF.

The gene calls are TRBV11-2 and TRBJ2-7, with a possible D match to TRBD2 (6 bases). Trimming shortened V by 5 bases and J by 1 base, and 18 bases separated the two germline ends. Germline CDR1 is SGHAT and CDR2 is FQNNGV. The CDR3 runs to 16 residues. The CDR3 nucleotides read TGTGCCAGCAGCCCCTGGGGGACTGTGGGTTCCTACGAGCAGTACTTC. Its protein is CASSPWGTVGSYEQYF. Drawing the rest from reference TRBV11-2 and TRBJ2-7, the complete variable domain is EAGVAQSPRYKIIEKRQSVAFWCNPISGHATLYWYQQILGQGPKLLIQFQNNGVVDDSQLPKDRFSAERLKGVDSTLKIQPAKLEDSAVYLCASSPWGTVGSYEQYFGPGTRLTVT.

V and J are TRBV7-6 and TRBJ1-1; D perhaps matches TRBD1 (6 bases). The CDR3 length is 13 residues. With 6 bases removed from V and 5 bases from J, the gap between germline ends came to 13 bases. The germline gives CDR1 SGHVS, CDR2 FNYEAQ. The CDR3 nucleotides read TGTGCCAGCAGAAAGGGGGAATGGACTGAAGCTTTCTTT. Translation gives CASRKGEWTEAFF.

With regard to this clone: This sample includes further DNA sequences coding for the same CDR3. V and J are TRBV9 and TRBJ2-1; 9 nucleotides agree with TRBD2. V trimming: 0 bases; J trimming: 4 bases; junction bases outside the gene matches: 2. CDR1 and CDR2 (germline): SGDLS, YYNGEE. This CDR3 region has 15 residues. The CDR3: CASSVVAGAYNEQFF. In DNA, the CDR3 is TGTGCCAGCAGCGTAGTAGCGGGGGCTTACAATGAGCAGTTCTTC.

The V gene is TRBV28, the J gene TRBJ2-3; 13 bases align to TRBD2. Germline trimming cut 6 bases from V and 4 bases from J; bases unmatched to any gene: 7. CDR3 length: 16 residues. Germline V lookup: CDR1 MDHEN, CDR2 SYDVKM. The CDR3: CASRAGTSGVPDTQYF. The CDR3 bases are TGTGCCAGCAGGGCTGGGACTAGCGGGGTCCCAGATACGCAGTATTTT.

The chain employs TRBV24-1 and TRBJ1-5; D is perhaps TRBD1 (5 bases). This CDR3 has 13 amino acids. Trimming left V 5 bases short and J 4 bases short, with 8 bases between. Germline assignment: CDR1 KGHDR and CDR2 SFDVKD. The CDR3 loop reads CATSGQWNQPQHF. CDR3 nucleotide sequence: TGTGCCACCAGTGGACAGTGGAATCAGCCCCAGCATTTT.

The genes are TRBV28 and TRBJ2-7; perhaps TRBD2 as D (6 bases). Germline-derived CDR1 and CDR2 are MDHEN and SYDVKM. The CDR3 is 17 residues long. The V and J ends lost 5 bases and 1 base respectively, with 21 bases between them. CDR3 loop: CASSPGGGEVKSYEQYF. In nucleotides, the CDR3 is TGTGCCAGCAGTCCCGGGGGTGGCGAAGTCAAGTCCTACGAGCAGTACTTC.